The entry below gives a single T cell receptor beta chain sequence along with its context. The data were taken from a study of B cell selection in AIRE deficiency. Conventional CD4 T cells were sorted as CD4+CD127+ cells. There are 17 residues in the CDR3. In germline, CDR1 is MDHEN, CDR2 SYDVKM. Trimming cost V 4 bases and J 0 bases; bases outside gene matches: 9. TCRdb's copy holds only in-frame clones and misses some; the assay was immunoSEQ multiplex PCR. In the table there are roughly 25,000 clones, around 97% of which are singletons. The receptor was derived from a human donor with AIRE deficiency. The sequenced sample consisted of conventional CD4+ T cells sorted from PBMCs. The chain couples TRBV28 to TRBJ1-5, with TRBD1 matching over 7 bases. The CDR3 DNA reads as TGTGCCAGCAGTTCGGGAGGACAGGTTCCTAGCAATCAGCCCCAGCATTTT. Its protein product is CASSSGGQVPSNQPQHF.